This TCR beta chain is drawn from a study of cytomegalovirus exposure and HLA in healthy donors. Findings of the study overall: Relative to the approximately 680-donor mean, N-insertions were reportedly fewer in an Asian-associated ancestry cluster in a later analysis. Later analysis placed DRB1 highest and HLA-C lowest in TCR association rates, which differed by HLA locus.

As for this clone: What it recognizes is unknown.

The CDR3 extends over 15 amino acids. Germline CDR1 reads SGHRS; CDR2 reads YFSETQ. The V segment lost 4 bases and the J segment 4 bases; nucleotides outside the gene matches: 9. PCR was performed using 60 Vbeta and 13 Jbeta primers. Clones were read by immunoSEQ multiplex PCR, and TCRdb kept only the in-frame ones, dropping some. The table has under 150,000 clones, 79% seen once. The gene calls are TRBV5-1 and TRBJ1-1; TRBD1 agrees at 8 bases. The sequenced sample was PBMCs. The clonotype comes from a male donor in good health and CMV-seronegative. The CDR3 DNA follows: TGCGCCAGCAGCACCCCGACAGGGGCGGTCACTGAAGCTTTCTTT. Its translation: CASSTPTGAVTEAFF.